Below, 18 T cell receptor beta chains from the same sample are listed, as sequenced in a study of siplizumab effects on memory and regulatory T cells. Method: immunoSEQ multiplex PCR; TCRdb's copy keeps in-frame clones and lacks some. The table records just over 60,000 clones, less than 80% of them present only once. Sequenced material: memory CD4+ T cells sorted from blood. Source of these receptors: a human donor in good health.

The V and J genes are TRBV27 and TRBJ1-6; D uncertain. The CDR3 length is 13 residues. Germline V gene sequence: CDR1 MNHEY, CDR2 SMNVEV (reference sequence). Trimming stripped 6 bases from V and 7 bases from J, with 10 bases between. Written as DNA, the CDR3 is TGTGCCAGCAGGGTTCTGGTCAATTCACCCCTCCACTTT. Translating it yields CASRVLVNSPLHF.

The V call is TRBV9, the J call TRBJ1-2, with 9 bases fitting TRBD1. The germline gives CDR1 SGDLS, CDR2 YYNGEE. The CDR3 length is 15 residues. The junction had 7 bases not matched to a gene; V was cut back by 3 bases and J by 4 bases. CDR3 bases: TGTGCCAGCAGCGAACAGGGGGCTCCTGGCTATGGCTACACCTTC. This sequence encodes CASSEQGAPGYGYTF.

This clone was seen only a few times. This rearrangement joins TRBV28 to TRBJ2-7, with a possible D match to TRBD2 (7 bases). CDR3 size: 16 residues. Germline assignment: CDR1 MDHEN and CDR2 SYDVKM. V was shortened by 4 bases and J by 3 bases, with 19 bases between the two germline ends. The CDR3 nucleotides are TGTGCCAGCAGTTGGGGTTGGGGAGGGGGGAACTACGAGCAGTACTTC. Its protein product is CASSWGWGGGNYEQYF.

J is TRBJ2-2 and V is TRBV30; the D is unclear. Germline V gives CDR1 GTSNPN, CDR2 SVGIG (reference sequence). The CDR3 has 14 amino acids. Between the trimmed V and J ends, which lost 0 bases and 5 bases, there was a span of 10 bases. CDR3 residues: CAWSVMGKTGELFF. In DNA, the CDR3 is TGTGCCTGGAGTGTTATGGGTAAAACCGGGGAGCTGTTTTTT.

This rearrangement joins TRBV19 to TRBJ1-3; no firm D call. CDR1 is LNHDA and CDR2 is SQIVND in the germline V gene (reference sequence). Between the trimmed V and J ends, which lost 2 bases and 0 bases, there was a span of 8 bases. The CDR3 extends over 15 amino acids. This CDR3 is CASSINPYSGNTIYF. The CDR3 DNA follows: TGTGCCAGTAGTATAAACCCTTACTCTGGAAACACCATATATTTT.

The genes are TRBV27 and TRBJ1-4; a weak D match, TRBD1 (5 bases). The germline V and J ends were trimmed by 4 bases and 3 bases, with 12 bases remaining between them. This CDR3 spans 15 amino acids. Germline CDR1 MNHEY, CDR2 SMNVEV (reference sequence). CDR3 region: CASSYRPGANEKLFF. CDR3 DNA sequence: TGTGCCAGCAGTTACCGACCGGGGGCTAATGAAAAACTGTTTTTT.

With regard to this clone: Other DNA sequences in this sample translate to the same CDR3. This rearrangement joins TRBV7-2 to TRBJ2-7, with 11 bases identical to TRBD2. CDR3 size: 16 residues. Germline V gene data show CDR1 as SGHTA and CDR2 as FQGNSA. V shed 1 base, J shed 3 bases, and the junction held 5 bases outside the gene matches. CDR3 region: CASSLGPSGGFYEQYF. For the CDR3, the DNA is TGTGCCAGCAGCTTAGGACCTAGCGGGGGGTTCTACGAGCAGTACTTC. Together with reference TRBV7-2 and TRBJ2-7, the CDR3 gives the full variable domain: GAGVSQSPSNKVTEKGKDVELRCDPISGHTALYWYRQSLGQGLEFLIYFQGNSAPDKSGLPSDRFSAERTGGSVSTLTIQRTQQEDSAVYLCASSLGPSGGFYEQYFGPGTRLTVT.

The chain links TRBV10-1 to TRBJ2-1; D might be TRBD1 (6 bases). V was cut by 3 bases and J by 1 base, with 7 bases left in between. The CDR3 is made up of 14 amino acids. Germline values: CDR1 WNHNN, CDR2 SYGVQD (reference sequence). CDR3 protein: CASSEGTSYNEQFF. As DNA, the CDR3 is TGCGCCAGCAGTGAAGGGACATCCTACAATGAGCAGTTCTTC.

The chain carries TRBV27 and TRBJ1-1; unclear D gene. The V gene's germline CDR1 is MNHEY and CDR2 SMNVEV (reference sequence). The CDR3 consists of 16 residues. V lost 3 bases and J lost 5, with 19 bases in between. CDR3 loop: CASSFSLKVSGTEAFF. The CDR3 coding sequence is TGTGCCAGCAGTTTTAGCCTCAAAGTTTCAGGTACTGAAGCTTTCTTT.

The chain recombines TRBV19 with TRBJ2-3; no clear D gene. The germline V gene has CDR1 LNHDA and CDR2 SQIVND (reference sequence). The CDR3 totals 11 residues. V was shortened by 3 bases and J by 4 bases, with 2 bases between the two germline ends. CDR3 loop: CASSMSDTQYF. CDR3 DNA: TGTGCCAGTAGTATGTCAGATACGCAGTATTTT.

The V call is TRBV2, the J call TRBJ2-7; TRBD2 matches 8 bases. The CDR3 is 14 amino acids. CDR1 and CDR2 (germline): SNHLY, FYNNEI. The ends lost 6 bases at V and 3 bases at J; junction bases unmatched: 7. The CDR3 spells CASSRAGESYEQYF. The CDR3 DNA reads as TGTGCCAGCAGCCGAGCGGGGGAGAGCTACGAGCAGTACTTC.

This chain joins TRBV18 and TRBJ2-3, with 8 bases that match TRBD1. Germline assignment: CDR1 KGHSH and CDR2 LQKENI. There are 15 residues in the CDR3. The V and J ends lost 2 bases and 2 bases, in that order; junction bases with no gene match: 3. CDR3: CASSPDRGNTDTQYF. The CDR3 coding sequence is TGTGCCAGCTCACCAGACAGGGGCAACACAGATACGCAGTATTTT.

The CDR3 DNA reads as TGTGCCAGCAGTTCAGGGACCTGGGTCCAGCCCCAGCATTTT. Translation: CASSSGTWVQPQHF. The rearrangement links TRBV6-5 to TRBJ1-5; perhaps TRBD1 as D (5 bases). This CDR3 has 14 amino acids. Trimming shortened V by 4 bases and J by 7 bases, and 14 bases separated the two germline ends. Germline V gene data show CDR1 as MNHEY and CDR2 as SVGAGI.

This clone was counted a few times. The CDR3 nucleotides are TGTGCCAGCAGCTCCCCAGGGTATGGAGCTTTCTTT. It yields the protein CASSSPGYGAFF. This sequence joins TRBV5-5 and TRBJ1-1; possibly TRBD1 for D (5 bases). Trimming took 3 bases from V and 10 from J, leaving 13 bases between them. There are 12 residues in the CDR3. Germline lookup yields CDR1 SGHKS and CDR2 YYEKEE (reference sequence).

The CDR3 DNA is TGTGCCAGCAGCTCCGGGGGGGCCAACTCGGAGACCCAGTACTTC. Its protein is CASSSGGANSETQYF. The rearrangement links TRBV7-3 to TRBJ2-5; 8 nucleotides match TRBD2. V shed 4 bases and J 5 bases; nucleotides not matched to a gene: 9. CDR1 is SGHTA, CDR2 FQGTGA, per germline. This CDR3 comprises 15 residues.

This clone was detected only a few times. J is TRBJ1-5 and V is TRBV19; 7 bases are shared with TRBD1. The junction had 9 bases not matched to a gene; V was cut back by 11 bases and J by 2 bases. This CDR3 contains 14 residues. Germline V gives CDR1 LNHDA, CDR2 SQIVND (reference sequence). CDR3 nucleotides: TGTGCCTCAGGGGGTAGCGGAGGCAATCAGCCCCAGCATTTT. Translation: CASGGSGGNQPQHF.

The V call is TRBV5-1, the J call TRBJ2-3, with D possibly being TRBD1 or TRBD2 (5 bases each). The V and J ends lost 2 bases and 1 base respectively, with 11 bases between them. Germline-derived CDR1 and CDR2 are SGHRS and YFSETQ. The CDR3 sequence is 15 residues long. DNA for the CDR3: TGCGCCAGCAGCTTCCGGGACCACCGCACAGATACGCAGTATTTT. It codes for CASSFRDHRTDTQYF. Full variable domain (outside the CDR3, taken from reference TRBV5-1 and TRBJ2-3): KAGVTQTPRYLIKTRGQQVTLSCSPISGHRSVSWYQQTPGQGLQFLFEYFSETQRNKGNFPGRFSGRQFSNSRSEMNVSTLELGDSALYLCASSFRDHRTDTQYFGPGTRLTVL.

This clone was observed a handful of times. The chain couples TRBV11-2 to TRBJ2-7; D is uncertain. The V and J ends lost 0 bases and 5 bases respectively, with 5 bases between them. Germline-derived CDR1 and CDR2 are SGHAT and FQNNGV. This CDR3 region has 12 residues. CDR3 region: CASSLERDEQYF. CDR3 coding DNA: TGTGCCAGCAGCTTAGAACGGGACGAGCAGTACTTC.